This TCR beta chain was identified in a study of beta chain features in type 1 diabetes. Study-wide results and limits: The study left unresolved whether HLA type influences TCRB rearrangement. Shortening of TCRB CDR3s, moderate but significant, appeared in all four CD4+ subsets of Type 1 diabetes patients.

Expressed TCRB transcripts were sequenced because the isolated RNA had all been reverse transcribed beforehand. Some clones are missing from TCRdb's copy, which holds only in-frame ones; the method was immunoSEQ multiplex PCR. The sample shows about 190,000 clones, around 8% of them seen only once. Trimming stripped 1 base from V and 11 bases from J, with 14 bases between. The CDR3 loop spans 13 amino acids. The germline V gene encodes CDR1 SEHNR and CDR2 FQNEAQ (reference sequence). Comment on this clone: Its target is not known.

The sample taken for sequencing was central memory CD4+ T cells from blood. This rearrangement joins TRBV7-9 to TRBJ1-1; no reliable D call. This TCR was sampled from a woman aged 40 to 50 with type 1 diabetes. The DNA for the CDR3 is TGTGCCAGCAGCTTAGATTTACCGGAGAGGGCTTTCTTT. Translating gives CASSLDLPERAFF.